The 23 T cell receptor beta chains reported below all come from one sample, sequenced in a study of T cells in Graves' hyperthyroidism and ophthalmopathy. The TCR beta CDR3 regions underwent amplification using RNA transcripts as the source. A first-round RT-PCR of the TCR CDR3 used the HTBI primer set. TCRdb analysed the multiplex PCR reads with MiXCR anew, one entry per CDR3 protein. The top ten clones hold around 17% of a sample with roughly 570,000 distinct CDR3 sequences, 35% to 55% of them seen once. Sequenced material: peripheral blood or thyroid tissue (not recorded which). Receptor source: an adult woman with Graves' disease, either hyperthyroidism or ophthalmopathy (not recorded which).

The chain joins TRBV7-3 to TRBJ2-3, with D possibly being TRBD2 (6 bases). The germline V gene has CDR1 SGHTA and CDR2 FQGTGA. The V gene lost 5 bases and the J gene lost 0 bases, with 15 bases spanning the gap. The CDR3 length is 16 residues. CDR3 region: CASSPYSGTSTDTQYF. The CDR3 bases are TGTGCCAGCAGCCCTTATAGCGGAACTAGCACAGATACGCAGTATTTT.

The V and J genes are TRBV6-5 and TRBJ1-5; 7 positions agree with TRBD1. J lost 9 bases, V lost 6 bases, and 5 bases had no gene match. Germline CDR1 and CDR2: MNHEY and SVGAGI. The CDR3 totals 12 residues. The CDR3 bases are TGTGCCAGCAGCAGGGGGTTGGGGCCCCAGCATTTT. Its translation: CASSRGLGPQHF.

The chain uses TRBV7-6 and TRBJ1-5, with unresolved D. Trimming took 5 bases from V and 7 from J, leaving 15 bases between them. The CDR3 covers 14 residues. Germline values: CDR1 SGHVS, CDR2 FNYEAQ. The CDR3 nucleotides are TGTGCCAGCAGCCTAACACGGACCGCCCAGCCCCAGCATTTT. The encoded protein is CASSLTRTAQPQHF.

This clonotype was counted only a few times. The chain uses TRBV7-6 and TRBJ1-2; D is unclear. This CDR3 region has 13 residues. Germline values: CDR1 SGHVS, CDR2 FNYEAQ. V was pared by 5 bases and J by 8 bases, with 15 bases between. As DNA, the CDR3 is TGTGCCAGCAGCCCGGAGACATATGTCGGCTACACCTTC. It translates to CASSPETYVGYTF.

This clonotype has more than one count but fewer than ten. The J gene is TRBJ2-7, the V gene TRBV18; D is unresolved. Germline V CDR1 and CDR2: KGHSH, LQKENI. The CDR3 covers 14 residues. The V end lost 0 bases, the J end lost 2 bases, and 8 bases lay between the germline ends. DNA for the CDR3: TGTGCCAGCTCACCACCGCTAGAACCCTACGAGCAGTACTTC. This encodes CASSPPLEPYEQYF.

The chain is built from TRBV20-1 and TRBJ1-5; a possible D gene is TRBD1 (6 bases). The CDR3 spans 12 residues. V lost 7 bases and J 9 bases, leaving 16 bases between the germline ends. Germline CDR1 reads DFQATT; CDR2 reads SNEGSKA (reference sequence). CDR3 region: CSVSGESGPQHF. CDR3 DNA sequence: TGCAGTGTGTCAGGGGAAAGTGGGCCCCAGCATTTT.

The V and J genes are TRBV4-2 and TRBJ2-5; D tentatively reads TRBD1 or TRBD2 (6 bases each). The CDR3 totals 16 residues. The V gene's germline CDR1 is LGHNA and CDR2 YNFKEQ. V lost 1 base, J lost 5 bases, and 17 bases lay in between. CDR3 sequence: CASSQVLGRGGETQYF. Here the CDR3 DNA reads TGTGCCAGCAGCCAAGTTCTAGGGAGAGGGGGGGAGACCCAGTACTTC.

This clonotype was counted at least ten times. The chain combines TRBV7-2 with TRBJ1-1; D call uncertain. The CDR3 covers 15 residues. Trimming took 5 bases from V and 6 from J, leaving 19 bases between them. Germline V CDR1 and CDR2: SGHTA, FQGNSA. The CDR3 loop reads CASSLDGKISAEAFF. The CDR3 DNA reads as TGTGCCAGCAGCCTTGACGGCAAAATTAGCGCTGAAGCTTTCTTT.

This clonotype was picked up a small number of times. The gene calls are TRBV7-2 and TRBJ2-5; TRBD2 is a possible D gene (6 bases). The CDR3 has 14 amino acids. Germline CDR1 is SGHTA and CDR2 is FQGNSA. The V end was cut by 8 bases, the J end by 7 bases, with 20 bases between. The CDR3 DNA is TGTGCCAGCCGCTACACGGGCGGGGCACGGACCCAGTACTTC. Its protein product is CASRYTGGARTQYF. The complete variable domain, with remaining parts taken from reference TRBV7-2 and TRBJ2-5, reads GAGVSQSPSNKVTEKGKDVELRCDPISGHTALYWYRQSLGQGLEFLIYFQGNSAPDKSGLPSDRFSAERTGGSVSTLTIQRTQQEDSAVYLCASRYTGGARTQYFGPGTRLLVL.

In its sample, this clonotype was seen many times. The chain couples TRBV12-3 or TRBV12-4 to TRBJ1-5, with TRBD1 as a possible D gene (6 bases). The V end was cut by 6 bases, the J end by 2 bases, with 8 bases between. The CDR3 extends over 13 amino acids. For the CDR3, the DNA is TGTGCCAGCAGCAAGGGGGGCAATCAGCCCCAGCATTTT. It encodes CASSKGGNQPQHF.

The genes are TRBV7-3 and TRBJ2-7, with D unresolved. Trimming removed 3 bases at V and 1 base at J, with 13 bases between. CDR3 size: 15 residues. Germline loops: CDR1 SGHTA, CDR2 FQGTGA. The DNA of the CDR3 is TGTGCCAGCAGCTTGTTCGCGGCACTTTCCTACGAGCAGTACTTC. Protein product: CASSLFAALSYEQYF. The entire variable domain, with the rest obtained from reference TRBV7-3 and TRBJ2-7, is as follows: GAGVSQTPSNKVTEKGKYVELRCDPISGHTALYWYRQSLGQGPEFLIYFQGTGAADDSGLPNDRFFAVRPEGSVSTLKIQRTERGDSAVYLCASSLFAALSYEQYFGPGTRLTVT.

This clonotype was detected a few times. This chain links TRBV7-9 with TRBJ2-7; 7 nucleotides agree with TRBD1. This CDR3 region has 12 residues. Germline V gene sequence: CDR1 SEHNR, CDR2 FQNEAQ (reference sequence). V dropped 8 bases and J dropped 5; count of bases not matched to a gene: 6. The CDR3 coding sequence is TGTGCCAGCGGAGACAGGGACCACGAGCAGTACTTC. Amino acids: CASGDRDHEQYF.

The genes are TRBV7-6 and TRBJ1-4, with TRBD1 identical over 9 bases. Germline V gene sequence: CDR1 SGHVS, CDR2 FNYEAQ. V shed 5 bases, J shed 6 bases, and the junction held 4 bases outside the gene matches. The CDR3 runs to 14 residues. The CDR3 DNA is TGTGCCAGCAGCCACAGGGGGCAGGATGAAAAACTGTTTTTT. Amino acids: CASSHRGQDEKLFF.

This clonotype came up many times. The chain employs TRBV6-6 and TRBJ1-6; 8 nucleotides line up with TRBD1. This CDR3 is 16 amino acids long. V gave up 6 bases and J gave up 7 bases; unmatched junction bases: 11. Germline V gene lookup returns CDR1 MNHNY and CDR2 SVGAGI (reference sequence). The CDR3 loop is CASRRDRLGDNSPLHF. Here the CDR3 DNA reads TGTGCCAGCAGACGGGACAGGTTGGGGGACAATTCACCCCTCCACTTT.

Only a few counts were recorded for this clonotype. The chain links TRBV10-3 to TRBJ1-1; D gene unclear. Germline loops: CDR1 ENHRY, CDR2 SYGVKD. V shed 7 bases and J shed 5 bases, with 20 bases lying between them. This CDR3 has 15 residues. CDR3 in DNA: TGTGCCATCACCCTAACCCGAGGCGGTCGGACTGAAGCTTTCTTT. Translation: CAITLTRGGRTEAFF.

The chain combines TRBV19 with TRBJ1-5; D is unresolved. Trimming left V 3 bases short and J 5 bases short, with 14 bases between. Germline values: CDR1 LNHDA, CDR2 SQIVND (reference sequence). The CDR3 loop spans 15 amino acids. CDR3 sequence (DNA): TGTGCCAGTAGTATCGGCAGACCGGGCGATCAGCCCCAGCATTTT. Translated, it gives CASSIGRPGDQPQHF.

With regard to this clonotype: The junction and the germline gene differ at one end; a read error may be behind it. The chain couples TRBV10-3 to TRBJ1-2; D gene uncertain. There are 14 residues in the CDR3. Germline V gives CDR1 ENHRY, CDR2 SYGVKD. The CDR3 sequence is CAISGTSPNYGYTF. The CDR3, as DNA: TGCGCCATCAGTGGAACCAGTCCTAACTATGGCTACACCTTC.

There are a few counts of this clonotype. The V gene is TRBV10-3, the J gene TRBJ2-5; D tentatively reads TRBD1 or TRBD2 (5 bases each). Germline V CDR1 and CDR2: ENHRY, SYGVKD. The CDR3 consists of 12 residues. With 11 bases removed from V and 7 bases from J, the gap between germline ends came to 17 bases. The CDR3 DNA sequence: TGTGCCGCCTCTAGGGACCGCGTGACCCAGTACTTC. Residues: CAASRDRVTQYF.

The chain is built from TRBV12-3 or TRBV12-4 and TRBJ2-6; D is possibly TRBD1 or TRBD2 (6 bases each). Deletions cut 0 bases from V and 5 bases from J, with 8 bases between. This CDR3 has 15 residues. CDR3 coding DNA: TGTGCCAGCAGTTTAGCGGGGGGCTGGGCCAACGTCCTGACTTTC. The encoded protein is CASSLAGGWANVLTF.

The CDR3 reads CASSTSGGKETQHF. The CDR3 nucleotides read TGTGCCAGCAGCACTTCAGGGGGAAAAGAGACCCAGCATTTT. V is TRBV11-2 and J is TRBJ1-5; 7 bases agree with TRBD1. The CDR3 is 14 residues long. Germline V gives CDR1 SGHAT, CDR2 FQNNGV. The V segment lost 5 bases and the J segment 11 bases; nucleotides outside the gene matches: 12.

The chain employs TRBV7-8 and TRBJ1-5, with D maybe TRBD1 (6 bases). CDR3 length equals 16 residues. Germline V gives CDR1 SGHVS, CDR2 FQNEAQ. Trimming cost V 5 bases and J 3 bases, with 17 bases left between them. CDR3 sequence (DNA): TGTGCCAGCAGCCCGGTGAGGGGGGCCTTCAATCAGCCCCAGCATTTT. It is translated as CASSPVRGAFNQPQHF.

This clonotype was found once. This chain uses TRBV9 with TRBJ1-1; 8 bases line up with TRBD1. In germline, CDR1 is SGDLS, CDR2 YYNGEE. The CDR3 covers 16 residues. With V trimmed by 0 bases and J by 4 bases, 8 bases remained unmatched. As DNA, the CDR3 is TGTGCCAGCAGCGTAGAGGGCAGGGGGCGCGGCACTGAAGCTTTCTTT. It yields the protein CASSVEGRGRGTEAFF.

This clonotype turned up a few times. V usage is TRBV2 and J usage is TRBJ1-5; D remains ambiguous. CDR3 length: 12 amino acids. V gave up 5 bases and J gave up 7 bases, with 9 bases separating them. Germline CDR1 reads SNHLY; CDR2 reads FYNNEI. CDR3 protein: CASSKRRQPQHF. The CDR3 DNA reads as TGTGCCAGCAGTAAGCGCAGACAGCCCCAGCATTTT.